The clone carrying this T cell receptor beta chain was recorded a few times. This sample is drawn from a study of blood T cells in healthy people across ages. The authors ran a second PCR of roughly 6 to 12 cycles using a sample-barcoded 5' primer and a J-beta primer mix. TCRdb processed the 5' RACE reads anew with MiXCR; each CDR3 protein has one entry. The table has about 640,000 distinct CDR3 sequences, 45% to 65% seen once. The receptor was isolated from a man aged 60-69 years in good health. The sequenced sample was blood.

For the CDR3, the DNA is TGTGCCAGCAGTTACTCGATCACGATAGAGACCCAGTACTTC. This gives the protein CASSYSITIETQYF. The chain has TRBV6-2 or TRBV6-3 and TRBJ2-5; D gene uncertain. Germline V gene sequence: CDR1 MNHEY, CDR2 SVGEGT. This CDR3 is 14 amino acids long. V dropped 0 bases and J dropped 4 bases, with 9 bases sitting between them.